This T cell receptor beta chain was recorded in a study of cytomegalovirus exposure and HLA in healthy donors. Study-wide points: While the bulk of TCR sequences proved rare, some public TCRs turned up in many donors.

Comments on this clone: The antigen is undetermined.

V lost 3 bases, J lost 2 bases, and 19 bases lay in between. Germline lookup yields CDR1 SEHNR and CDR2 FQNEAQ (reference sequence). This CDR3 comprises 18 residues. Sequenced by immunoSEQ multiplex PCR; TCRdb stores in-frame clones only, minus some. The sample contains roughly 200,000 clones, roughly 81% of which appear only once. The specimen sequenced was PBMCs. V usage is TRBV7-9 and J usage is TRBJ2-2; tentatively, D is TRBD1 (6 bases). The receptor was derived from a woman younger than 45 in good health and CMV-seronegative. This CDR3 is CASSFSFVRGQNTGELFF. CDR3 nucleotides: TGTGCCAGCAGCTTTTCGTTTGTCAGGGGACAAAACACCGGGGAGCTGTTTTTT.